This TCR beta chain was captured by sequencing in a study of identical twins. Study findings and constraints: With abundant cord blood beta clonotypes, insertions were fewer; memory repertoires showed no such pattern.

The trim removed 1 base at V and 5 bases at J, leaving 5 bases unmatched. The CDR3 loop spans 16 amino acids. CDR1 and CDR2 from the germline V gene are LGHDT and YNNKEL (reference sequence). Each CDR3 protein is one row after TCRdb ran MiXCR on the 5' RACE reads. The table lists approximately 700,000 distinct CDR3 sequences, approximately 6.1% of them singletons, with approximately 2% in the top ten. Remarks on this clonotype: Its antigen is as yet unknown.

The sequence derives from a man aged 18-30 years in good health. The chain combines TRBV3-1 with TRBJ2-2; TRBD2 agrees at 9 bases. Sequenced sample: naive T cells sorted from blood. CDR3 protein: CASSQVITSGTGELFF. CDR3 bases: TGTGCCAGCAGCCAAGTAATAACTAGCGGGACCGGGGAGCTGTTTTTT.